This paragraph covers one T cell receptor (beta chain) sequence. The missing CDR3 end, 3 residues past where the read stops, is filled in from the germline J gene. This sample was taken from a study of T cells in women clearing cervical HPV infection. Overall study: Controls' single incident HPV16 infection cleared within 12 months without precancer.

Using immunoSEQ multiplex PCR, the repertoire was profiled, and TCRdb retains in-frame clones only, with some absent. The sample shows 25,000 to 40,000 clones, and more than 3.5% sits with its ten largest clones. Germline V lookup: CDR1 SGHVS, CDR2 FQNEAQ. CDR3 length equals 14 residues. The sequenced material came from blood buffy coat. The sequence was obtained from a woman aged 18 to 75 with a cervical HPV16 infection that either progressed to CIN3+ or cleared (not recorded which). This chain joins TRBV7-8 and TRBJ2-2, with a tentative D call TRBD1 (6 bases). CDR3 sequence reads: CASSLAQGNSPLFF. The CDR3 bases that were read are TGTGCCAGCAGCTTAGCACAGGGTAATTCACCG.